The 28 T cell receptor beta chains in this list originate from one sample, sequenced in a study of blood T cell repertoires in COVID-19. Libraries were prepared by immunoSEQ multiplex PCR; TCRdb keeps only in-frame clonotypes and omits some of them. The table has roughly 150,000 clones, roughly four fifths seen once. Sequencing was performed on peripheral blood. Source of these receptors: a man in his 70s with active or convalescent COVID-19.

This chain joins TRBV30 and TRBJ1-1; the D is unclear. The germline V and J ends were trimmed by 2 bases and 1 base, with 8 bases remaining between them. In germline, CDR1 is GTSNPN, CDR2 SVGIG (reference sequence). The length of the CDR3 is 13 residues. CDR3 region: CAWSSGGNTEAFF. The CDR3 nucleotides read TGTGCCTGGAGTAGTGGCGGGAACACTGAAGCTTTCTTT.

The chain carries TRBV4-3 and TRBJ2-1; 10 bases are a match to TRBD1. This CDR3 spans 17 amino acids. The germline V gene has CDR1 LGHNA and CDR2 YSLEER. Unmatched junction bases numbered 10, after V lost 3 bases and J lost 5 bases. The DNA of the CDR3 is TGCGCCAGCAGCCATGACGGGGACAGGGGAGAGCACAATGAGCAGTTCTTC. This codes for CASSHDGDRGEHNEQFF.

This sequence joins TRBV6-5 and TRBJ1-6; 7 nucleotides line up with TRBD1. Germline CDR1 reads MNHEY; CDR2 reads SVGAGI. After removal of 1 base from V and 8 bases from J, the junction contained 5 bases not matched to a gene. The CDR3 contains 15 residues. For the CDR3, the DNA is TGTGCCAGCAGTTACTGGGACAGTCGGGATTCACCCCTCCACTTT. It translates to CASSYWDSRDSPLHF.

This clone has just one count. The V call is TRBV7-2, the J call TRBJ2-7; TRBD1 aligns across 8 bases. The CDR3 covers 14 residues. Germline CDR1 and CDR2: SGHTA and FQGNSA. V dropped 5 bases and J dropped 0; count of bases not matched to a gene: 3. This chain's CDR3 is CASSRTGSSYEQYF. CDR3 nucleotide sequence: TGTGCCAGCAGCCGGACAGGGAGCTCCTACGAGCAGTACTTC.

This chain connects TRBV6-5 to TRBJ2-5; 7 nucleotides align to TRBD2. Germline V lookup: CDR1 MNHEY, CDR2 SVGAGI. With 7 bases clipped from V and 7 bases from J, the junction kept 12 bases outside the gene matches. The CDR3 spans 14 residues. CDR3 DNA: TGTGCCAGCACTCCCAGGCCGAAGCGGGGGACCCAGTACTTC. Translation: CASTPRPKRGTQYF.

This clone was observed many times. V is TRBV7-2 and J is TRBJ1-4, with D possibly being TRBD1 (6 bases). With 5 bases removed from V and 4 bases from J, the gap between germline ends came to 17 bases. The CDR3 runs 16 residues. The germline V gene encodes CDR1 SGHTA and CDR2 FQGNSA. The CDR3 nucleotides are TGTGCCAGCAGCCCGCGGACAGTCCTTTATAATGAAAAACTGTTTTTT. This translates into CASSPRTVLYNEKLFF.

J is TRBJ1-5 and V is TRBV28; TRBD1 matches at 7 bases. The CDR3 consists of 14 residues. V shed 7 bases, J shed 2 bases, and the junction held 5 bases outside the gene matches. Germline V lookup: CDR1 MDHEN, CDR2 SYDVKM. CDR3 coding DNA: TGTGCCAGCACCTTGACAGGGCGCAATCAGCCCCAGCATTTT. Translation: CASTLTGRNQPQHF.

The chain employs TRBV7-2 and TRBJ2-3; no definite D call. This CDR3 is 14 amino acids long. Deletions cut 0 bases from V and 4 bases from J, with 8 bases between. Per the germline V gene, CDR1 is SGHTA and CDR2 is FQGNSA. CDR3: CASSLAGPADTQYF. The CDR3 region has the DNA TGTGCCAGCAGCTTAGCTGGCCCCGCAGATACGCAGTATTTT.

This clone has just one count. The V gene is TRBV27, the J gene TRBJ1-1; D unclear. The V and J ends lost 5 bases and 1 base respectively, with 14 bases between them. There are 15 residues in the CDR3. CDR1 is MNHEY and CDR2 is SMNVEV in the germline V gene (reference sequence). CDR3 sequence: CASSRRERRNTEAFF. The CDR3 DNA is TGTGCCAGCAGTCGGCGGGAACGACGGAACACTGAAGCTTTCTTT.

This clone has only a few counts. The CDR3 loop reads CASSRERDTEAFF. CDR3 nucleotides: TGCGCCAGCAGTAGGGAGAGGGACACTGAAGCTTTCTTT. The chain has TRBV10-1 and TRBJ1-1; no clear D gene. V shed 5 bases and J shed 3 bases, with 10 bases lying between them. The CDR3 is 13 residues long. Looked up from germline, CDR1 is WNHNN and CDR2 is SYGVQD (reference sequence).

This clone was observed a few times. The chain recombines TRBV5-1 with TRBJ2-4; D possibly corresponds to TRBD1 (8 bases). The CDR3 is made up of 18 amino acids. Trimming stripped 5 bases from V and 2 bases from J, with 23 bases between. The germline V gene encodes CDR1 SGHRS and CDR2 YFSETQ. CDR3 coding DNA: TGCGCCAGCAGGACGACAGGGGAGGGTAGTTTCACCAAAAACATTCAGTACTTC. Translation gives CASRTTGEGSFTKNIQYF.

V usage is TRBV5-1 and J usage is TRBJ2-7, with D unresolved. The CDR3 totals 14 residues. Germline lookup yields CDR1 SGHRS and CDR2 YFSETQ. Deletions cut 0 bases from V and 5 bases from J, with 12 bases between. CDR3 bases: TGCGCCAGCAGCTTGGAAGCAGGTTGGGACGAGCAGTACTTC. The encoded protein is CASSLEAGWDEQYF.

This sequence joins TRBV19 and TRBJ2-1; 9 bases are shared with TRBD2. The J segment lost 8 bases and the V segment lost 1 base, leaving 9 bases of the junction unmatched. This CDR3 is 16 amino acids long. Germline V gene sequence: CDR1 LNHDA, CDR2 SQIVND (reference sequence). CDR3 in amino acids: CASSIALAGNTYEQFF. CDR3 coding DNA: TGTGCCAGTAGTATAGCTCTAGCGGGGAACACGTATGAGCAGTTCTTC.

The chain joins TRBV4-1 to TRBJ2-2; 15 bases agree with TRBD2. CDR1 and CDR2 (germline): MGHRA, YSYEKL. The junction had 7 bases not matched to a gene; V was cut back by 1 base and J by 4 bases. This CDR3 region has 19 residues. The CDR3 loop is CASSQAPGLAGGRTGELFF. As DNA, the CDR3 is TGCGCCAGCAGCCAAGCCCCGGGACTAGCGGGGGGCCGCACCGGGGAGCTGTTTTTT.

This clone was seen only a few times. The chain recombines TRBV28 with TRBJ1-1; a possible D gene is TRBD1 (6 bases). V was trimmed by 5 bases and J by 4 bases, leaving 11 bases between them. This CDR3 region has 13 residues. In germline, CDR1 is MDHEN, CDR2 SYDVKM. The CDR3, as DNA: TGTGCCAGCAGTCGACAGGCTTCCACTGAAGCTTTCTTT. Translation gives CASSRQASTEAFF.

The rearrangement links TRBV28 to TRBJ1-2, with TRBD1 matching 10 bases. The CDR3 has 15 residues. V was clipped by 7 bases and J by 6 bases; unmatched bases: 11. Germline CDR1 and CDR2: MDHEN and SYDVKM. The CDR3 region is CASIPPGQGWDGYTF. CDR3 nucleotide sequence: TGTGCCAGCATTCCCCCGGGACAGGGGTGGGATGGCTACACCTTC.

This clone was observed once. The chain couples TRBV27 to TRBJ2-1, with 8 bases lining up with TRBD1. CDR3 length: 15 amino acids. Per germline, CDR1 MNHEY and CDR2 SMNVEV (reference sequence). V lost 7 bases, J lost 2 bases, and 7 bases stayed unmatched. The CDR3: CASTSGTGAYNEQFF. The CDR3 DNA sequence: TGTGCCAGCACCTCCGGGACAGGAGCCTACAATGAGCAGTTCTTC.

The chain links TRBV28 to TRBJ2-7; 10 bases fit TRBD1. The CDR3 totals 15 residues. CDR1 is MDHEN and CDR2 is SYDVKM in the germline V gene. The ends lost 3 bases at V and 3 bases at J; junction bases unmatched: 5. CDR3 sequence reads: CASSFVGTGDYEQYF. CDR3 DNA sequence: TGTGCCAGCAGTTTTGTCGGGACAGGGGACTACGAGCAGTACTTC.

V is TRBV16 and J is TRBJ2-7; perhaps TRBD2 as D (6 bases). The V and J ends lost 4 bases and 5 bases respectively, with 15 bases between them. This CDR3 contains 14 residues. The germline gives CDR1 KGHSY, CDR2 FQNENV. The CDR3 loop reads CASSPGTLPHEQYF. Written as DNA, the CDR3 is TGTGCCAGCAGCCCCGGGACTTTGCCCCACGAGCAGTACTTC.

The V call is TRBV15, the J call TRBJ2-3, with 8 bases lining up with TRBD1. J gave up 2 bases and V 1 base, and 11 bases lay outside the gene matches. From germline, CDR1 is LNHNV and CDR2 YYDKDF (reference sequence). The CDR3 runs 18 residues. CDR3 in amino acids: CATSRAAGGAGSTDTQYF. The CDR3, as DNA: TGTGCCACCAGCAGAGCGGCAGGGGGCGCCGGGTCCACAGATACGCAGTATTTT. Complete variable domain (other parts from reference TRBV15 and TRBJ2-3): DAMVIQNPRYQVTQFGKPVTLSCSQTLNHNVMYWYQQKSSQAPKLLFHYYDKDFNNEADTPDNFQSRRPNTSFCFLDIRSPGLGDTAMYLCATSRAAGGAGSTDTQYFGPGTRLTVL.

The chain recombines TRBV6-5 with TRBJ1-1; 8 positions agree with TRBD1. Germline CDR1 MNHEY, CDR2 SVGAGI. This CDR3 is built from 13 residues. Losses at the gene ends were 7 bases for V and 7 bases for J; bases not matched to a gene: 8. The chain's CDR3 is CASNVPGQVEAFF. CDR3 in DNA: TGTGCCAGCAACGTCCCGGGACAGGTTGAAGCTTTCTTT.

The CDR3 loop is CASSYLGHSNQPQHF. Here the CDR3 DNA reads TGTGCCAGCAGTTACCTGGGGCATAGCAATCAGCCCCAGCATTTT. This chain connects TRBV6-2 or TRBV6-3 to TRBJ1-5, with D possibly TRBD1 on 5 matching bases. V was pared by 2 bases and J by 0 bases, with 8 bases between. The CDR3 contains 15 residues. Germline-derived CDR1 and CDR2 are MNHEY and SVGEGT.

This clone was counted a few times. The V gene is TRBV4-3, the J gene TRBJ1-6, with 10 bases aligning to TRBD1. The trim removed 3 bases at V and 10 bases at J, leaving 12 bases unmatched. The CDR3 runs 17 residues. Germline CDR1 LGHNA, CDR2 YSLEER. The CDR3 nucleotides read TGCGCCAGCAGCCAGGATCCTCGGGACAGGGGAAAATCACCCCTCCACTTT. Translated, it gives CASSQDPRDRGKSPLHF.

The chain recombines TRBV19 with TRBJ2-7; D is perhaps TRBD1 (5 bases). Germline loops: CDR1 LNHDA, CDR2 SQIVND (reference sequence). The CDR3 consists of 17 residues. V was clipped by 4 bases and J by 3 bases, with 22 bases between them. The CDR3 nucleotides are TGTGCCAGTAGTACCGCCCCCGGACACGGAACAAACTACGAGCAGTACTTC. Amino acid sequence: CASSTAPGHGTNYEQYF. Supplemented by reference TRBV19 and TRBJ2-7, the full variable domain reads DGGITQSPKYLFRKEGQNVTLSCEQNLNHDAMYWYRQDPGQGLRLIYYSQIVNDFQKGDIAEGYSVSREKKESFPLTVTSAQKNPTAFYLCASSTAPGHGTNYEQYFGPGTRLTVT.

This chain links TRBV5-1 with TRBJ2-1; no definite D call. CDR1 SGHRS and CDR2 YFSETQ come from the germline V gene. The V gene lost 4 bases and the J gene lost 6 bases, with 8 bases spanning the gap. The CDR3 extends over 12 amino acids. The CDR3 reads CASSLDFNEQFF. The CDR3 nucleotides read TGCGCCAGCAGCCTCGACTTCAATGAGCAGTTCTTC.

The chain is built from TRBV7-9 and TRBJ2-7, with 7 bases that match TRBD2. The length of the CDR3 is 12 residues. V lost 7 bases, J lost 7 bases, and 7 bases stayed unmatched. Germline V CDR1 and CDR2: SEHNR, FQNEAQ (reference sequence). The DNA for the CDR3 is TGTGCCAGCATCTCTCCGGGGGGTGAGCAGTACTTC. Amino acid sequence: CASISPGGEQYF.

This clone was seen more than once but under ten times. This chain uses TRBV7-9 with TRBJ2-7, with D maybe TRBD1 (6 bases). Germline V CDR1 and CDR2: SEHNR, FQNEAQ (reference sequence). The CDR3 has 14 amino acids. Trimming removed 5 bases at V and 3 bases at J, with 14 bases between. The CDR3 DNA reads as TGTGCCAGCAGCATCGGGACAAGCGTCTACGAGCAGTACTTC. It codes for CASSIGTSVYEQYF.

The chain has TRBV15 and TRBJ2-3; the D gene is possibly TRBD2 (5 bases). The CDR3 is made up of 14 amino acids. The ends were cut back, 0 bases at V and 4 bases at J, with 8 bases in the middle. Germline loops: CDR1 LNHNV, CDR2 YYDKDF (reference sequence). For the CDR3, the DNA is TGTGCCACCAGCAGAGATAGGACTGCAGATACGCAGTATTTT. Residues: CATSRDRTADTQYF.